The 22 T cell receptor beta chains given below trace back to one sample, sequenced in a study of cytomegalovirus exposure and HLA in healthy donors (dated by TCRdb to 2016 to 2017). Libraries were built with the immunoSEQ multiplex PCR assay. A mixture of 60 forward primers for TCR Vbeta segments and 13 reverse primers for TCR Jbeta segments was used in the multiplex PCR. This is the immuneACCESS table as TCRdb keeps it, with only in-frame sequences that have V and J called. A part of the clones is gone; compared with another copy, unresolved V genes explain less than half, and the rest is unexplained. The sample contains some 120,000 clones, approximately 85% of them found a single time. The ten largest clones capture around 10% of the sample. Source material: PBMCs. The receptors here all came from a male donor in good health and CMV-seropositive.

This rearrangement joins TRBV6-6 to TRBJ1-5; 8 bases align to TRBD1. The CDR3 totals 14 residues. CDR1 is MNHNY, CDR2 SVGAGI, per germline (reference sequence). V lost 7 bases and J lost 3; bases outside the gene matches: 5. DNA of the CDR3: TGTGCCAGCAACGGACAGGGCTCCAATCAGCCCCAGCATTTT. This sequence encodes CASNGQGSNQPQHF.

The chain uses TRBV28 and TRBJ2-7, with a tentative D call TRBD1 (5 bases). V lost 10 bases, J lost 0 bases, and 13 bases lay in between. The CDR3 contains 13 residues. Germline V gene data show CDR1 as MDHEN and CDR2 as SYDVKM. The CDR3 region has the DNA TGTGCCACCCGGACATCTGCCTCCTACGAGCAGTACTTC. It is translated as CATRTSASYEQYF.

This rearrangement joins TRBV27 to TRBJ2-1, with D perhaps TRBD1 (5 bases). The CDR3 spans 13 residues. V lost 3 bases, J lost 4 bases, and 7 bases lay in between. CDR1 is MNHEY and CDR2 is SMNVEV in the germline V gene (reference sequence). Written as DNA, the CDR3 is TGTGCCAGCAGTTTCAGACAGTACAATGAGCAGTTCTTC. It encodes CASSFRQYNEQFF.

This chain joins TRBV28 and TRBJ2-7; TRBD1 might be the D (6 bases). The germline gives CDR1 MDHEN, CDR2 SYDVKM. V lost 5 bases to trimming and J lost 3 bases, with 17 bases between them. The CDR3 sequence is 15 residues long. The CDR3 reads CASSVPGEVSYEQYF. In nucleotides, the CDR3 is TGTGCCAGCAGTGTACCAGGGGAAGTGAGCTACGAGCAGTACTTC.

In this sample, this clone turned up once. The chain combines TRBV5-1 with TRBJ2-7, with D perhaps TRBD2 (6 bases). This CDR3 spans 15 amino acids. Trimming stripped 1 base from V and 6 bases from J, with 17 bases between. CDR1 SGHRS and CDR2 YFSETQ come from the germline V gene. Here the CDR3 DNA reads TGCGCCAGCAGCTTGACCGCGGGAAGTTTAAGCGAGCAGTACTTC. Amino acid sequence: CASSLTAGSLSEQYF.

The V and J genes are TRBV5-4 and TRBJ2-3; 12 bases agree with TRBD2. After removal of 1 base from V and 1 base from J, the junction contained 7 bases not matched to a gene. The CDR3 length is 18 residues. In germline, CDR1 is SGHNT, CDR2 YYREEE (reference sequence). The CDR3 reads CASSLPGLAGMGTDTQYF. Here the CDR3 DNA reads TGTGCCAGCAGCTTGCCAGGACTAGCGGGAATGGGCACAGATACGCAGTATTTT.

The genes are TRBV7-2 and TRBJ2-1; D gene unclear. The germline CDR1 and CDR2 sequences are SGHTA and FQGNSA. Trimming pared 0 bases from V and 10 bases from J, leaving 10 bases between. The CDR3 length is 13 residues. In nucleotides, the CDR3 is TGTGCCAGCAGCTTAGCTACGTTGGCAGAGCAGTTCTTC. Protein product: CASSLATLAEQFF.

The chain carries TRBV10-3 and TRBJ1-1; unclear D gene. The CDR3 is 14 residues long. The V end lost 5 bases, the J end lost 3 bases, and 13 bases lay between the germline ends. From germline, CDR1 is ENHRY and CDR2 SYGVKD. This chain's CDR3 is CAISTDWRDTEAFF. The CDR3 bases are TGTGCCATCAGTACGGACTGGAGGGACACTGAAGCTTTCTTT.

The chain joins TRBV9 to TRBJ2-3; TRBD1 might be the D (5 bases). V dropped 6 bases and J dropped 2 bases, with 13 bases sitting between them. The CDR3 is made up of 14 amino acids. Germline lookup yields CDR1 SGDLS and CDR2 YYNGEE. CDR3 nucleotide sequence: TGTGCCAGCAACCCGACAGATTACACAGATACGCAGTATTTT. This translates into CASNPTDYTDTQYF.

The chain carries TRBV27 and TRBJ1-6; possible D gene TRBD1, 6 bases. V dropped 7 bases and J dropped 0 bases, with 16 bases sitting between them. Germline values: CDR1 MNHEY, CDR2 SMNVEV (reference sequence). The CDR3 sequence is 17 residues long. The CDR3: CASTGAKPRSYNSPLHF. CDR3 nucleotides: TGTGCCAGCACAGGGGCCAAACCTCGCTCCTATAATTCACCCCTCCACTTT.

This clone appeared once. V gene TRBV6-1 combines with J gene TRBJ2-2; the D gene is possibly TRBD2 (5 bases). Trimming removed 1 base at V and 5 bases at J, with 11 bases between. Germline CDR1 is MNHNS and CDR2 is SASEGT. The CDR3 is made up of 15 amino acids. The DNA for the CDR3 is TGTGCCAGCAGTGAAGGGGCCCCGGGGACCGGGGAGCTGTTTTTT. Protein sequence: CASSEGAPGTGELFF.

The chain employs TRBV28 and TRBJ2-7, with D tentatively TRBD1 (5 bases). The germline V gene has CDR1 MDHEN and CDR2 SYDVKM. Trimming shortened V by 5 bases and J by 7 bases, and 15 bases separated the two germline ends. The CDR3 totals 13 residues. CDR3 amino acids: CASSVSGFWEQYF. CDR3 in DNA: TGTGCCAGCAGTGTGTCAGGGTTTTGGGAGCAGTACTTC.

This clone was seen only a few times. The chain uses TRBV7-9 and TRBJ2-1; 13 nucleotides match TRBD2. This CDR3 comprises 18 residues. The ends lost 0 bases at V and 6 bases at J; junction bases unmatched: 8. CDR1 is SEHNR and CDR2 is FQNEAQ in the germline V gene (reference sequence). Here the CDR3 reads CASSLAHGLAGVGNEQFF. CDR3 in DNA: TGTGCCAGCAGCTTAGCGCACGGACTAGCGGGGGTGGGCAATGAGCAGTTCTTC. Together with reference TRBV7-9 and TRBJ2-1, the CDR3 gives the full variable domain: DTGVSQNPRHKITKRGQNVTFRCDPISEHNRLYWYRQTLGQGPEFLTYFQNEAQLEKSRLLSDRFSAERPKGSFSTLEIQRTEQGDSAMYLCASSLAHGLAGVGNEQFFGPGTRLTVL.

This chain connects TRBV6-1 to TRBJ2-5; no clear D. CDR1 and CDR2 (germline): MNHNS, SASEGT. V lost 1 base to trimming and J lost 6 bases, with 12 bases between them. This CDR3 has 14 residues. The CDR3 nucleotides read TGTGCCAGCAGTGAAGTGGCTCCCAAACAGACCCAGTACTTC. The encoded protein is CASSEVAPKQTQYF.

The CDR3 DNA sequence: TGTGCCAGCAGGGGGACAGGGGGCAGTGACACTGAAGCTTTCTTT. Translation gives CASRGTGGSDTEAFF. The rearrangement joins TRBV5-4 to TRBJ1-1; 12 bases fit TRBD1. The CDR3 extends over 15 amino acids. The germline CDR1 and CDR2 sequences are SGHNT and YYREEE (reference sequence). With V trimmed by 5 bases and J by 3 bases, 5 bases remained unmatched.

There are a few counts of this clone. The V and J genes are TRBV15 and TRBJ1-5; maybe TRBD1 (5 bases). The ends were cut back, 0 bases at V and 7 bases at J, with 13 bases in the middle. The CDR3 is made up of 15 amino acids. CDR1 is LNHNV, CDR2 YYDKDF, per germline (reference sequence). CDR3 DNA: TGTGCCACCAGCAGAGATCAGGGTTCCTTCCAGCCCCAGCATTTT. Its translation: CATSRDQGSFQPQHF. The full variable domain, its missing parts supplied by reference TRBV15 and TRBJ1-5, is DAMVIQNPRYQVTQFGKPVTLSCSQTLNHNVMYWYQQKSSQAPKLLFHYYDKDFNNEADTPDNFQSRRPNTSFCFLDIRSPGLGDTAMYLCATSRDQGSFQPQHFGDGTRLSIL.

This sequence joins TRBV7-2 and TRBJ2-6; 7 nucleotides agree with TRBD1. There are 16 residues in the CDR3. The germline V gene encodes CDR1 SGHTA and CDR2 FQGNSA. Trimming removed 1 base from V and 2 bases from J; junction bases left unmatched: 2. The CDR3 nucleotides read TGTGCCAGCAGCTTAGTTACAGGGGCTGGGGCCAACGTCCTGACTTTC. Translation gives CASSLVTGAGANVLTF.

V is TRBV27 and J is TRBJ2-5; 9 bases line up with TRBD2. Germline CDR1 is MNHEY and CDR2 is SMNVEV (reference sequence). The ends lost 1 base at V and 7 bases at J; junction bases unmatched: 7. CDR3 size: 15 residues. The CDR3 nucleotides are TGTGCCAGCAGTTTATTAGCGGGAGCCCGGGGGACCCAGTACTTC. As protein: CASSLLAGARGTQYF.

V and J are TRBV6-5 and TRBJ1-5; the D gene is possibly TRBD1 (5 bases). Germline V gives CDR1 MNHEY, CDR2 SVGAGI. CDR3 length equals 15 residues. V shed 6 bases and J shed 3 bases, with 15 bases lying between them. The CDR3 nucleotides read TGTGCCAGCAGCCTCAGGGAAAGGGCCAATCAGCCCCAGCATTTT. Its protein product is CASSLRERANQPQHF.

The CDR3 nucleotides are TGTGCCAGCAGCGGGGGCCTAGCGGGAGGTACTGACTACGAGCAGTACTTC. It codes for CASSGGLAGGTDYEQYF. The genes are TRBV9 and TRBJ2-7; 11 bases line up with TRBD2. This CDR3 region has 17 residues. Trimming at V came to 3 bases and at J to 3 bases, leaving 11 bases not matched to a gene. CDR1 SGDLS and CDR2 YYNGEE come from the germline V gene.

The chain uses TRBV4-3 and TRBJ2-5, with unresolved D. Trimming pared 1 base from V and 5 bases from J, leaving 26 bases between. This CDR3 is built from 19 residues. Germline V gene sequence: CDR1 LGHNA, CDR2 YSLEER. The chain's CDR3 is CASSQGSESKEARRETQYF. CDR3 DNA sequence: TGCGCCAGCAGCCAAGGTTCCGAGAGTAAAGAGGCAAGGCGGGAGACCCAGTACTTC.

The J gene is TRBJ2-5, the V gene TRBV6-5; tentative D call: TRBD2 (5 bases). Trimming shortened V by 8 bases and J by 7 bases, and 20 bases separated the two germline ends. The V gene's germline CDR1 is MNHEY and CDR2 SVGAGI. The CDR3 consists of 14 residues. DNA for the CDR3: TGTGCCAGCTGTGGAGCGGATTCTATAAGGACCCAGTACTTC. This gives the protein CASCGADSIRTQYF.